The T cell receptor (beta chain) under discussion was sequenced for a study of esophageal squamous cell carcinoma under preoperative chemotherapy. Study findings and constraints: After treatment, tumor-infiltrating lymphocytes apparently came partly from blood T cells. After paclitaxel-nedaplatin, abundant clones were more likely to contract than amplify.

The germline CDR1 and CDR2 sequences are MDHEN and SYDVKM. Trimming removed 6 bases from V and 4 bases from J, with 15 bases in between. The CDR3 has 14 residues. Time point defined: after preoperative PTX-NDP chemotherapy. On this clonotype itself: What it binds is not known.

TCRdb itself ran the PCR reads through MiXCR, one entry per CDR3 protein. The top ten clones hold less than 30% of a sample with some 30,000 distinct CDR3 sequences, around 50% of them seen once. The clonotype originates from a human donor with esophageal squamous cell carcinoma. The donor label of this sample is uncertain. The V call is TRBV28, the J call TRBJ1-1; D remains unclear. Sampling was performed from a patient given preoperative chemotherapy. The CDR3 protein is CASRPGGLFTEAFF. CDR3 DNA: TGTGCCAGCAGACCCGGTGGGCTTTTCACTGAAGCTTTCTTT.